A selection of T cell receptor beta chains follows, all from one sample in a study of immune evolution from preneoplasia to lung adenocarcinoma. Sequencing used immunoSEQ multiplex PCR; TCRdb keeps in-frame clones, though not all of them. The sample lists over 3,500 clones; around four fifths were seen once. Sequencing used FFPE lung adenocarcinoma in situ tissue. The origin of the receptors is a person aged 60-79 years with lung adenocarcinoma. Both conserved end residues are trimmed from each CDR3.

>TRBJ2-3|TRBV10-3
AISGSRGYTDTQY
>TRBJ2-5|TRBV15
ATSRPSGGAEETQY
>TRBJ2-7|TRBV5-1
ASSWQGITYEQY
>TRBJ2-2|TRBV9
ASSWGQGTGELF
>TRBJ1-4|TRBV28
ASSLIVGEEVEKLF
>TRBJ1-4|TRBV7-2
ASSSPGATNEKLF
>TRBJ1-4|TRBV7-6
ASSHQGEKLF
>TRBJ2-6|TRBV7-2
ASRGVGGANVLT
>TRBJ1-5|TRBV28
ASSLLLQGGDPQH
>TRBJ1-1|TRBV12-2
ASRLVGFSVAF
>TRBJ1-2|TRBV7-2
ASSLDPGTYGYT
>TRBJ1-2|TRBV9
ASSQRDRAYGYT
>TRBJ1-2|TRBV19
ASSSGIIGGYT
>TRBJ1-1|TRBV7-9
ASSLVGSGEAF
>TRBJ1-2|TRBV19
ASSTSGRRGYT
>TRBJ2-2|TRBV10-3
AISGPAANTGELF
>TRBJ2-3|TRBV19
ASIAGGPADTQY
>TRBJ2-5|TRBV13
ASSSGGVIEETQY
>TRBJ1-2|TRBV28
ASSSSDGHYGYT
>TRBJ2-3|TRBV13
ASSTLGYQQY
>TRBJ2-7|TRBV6-1
ASSNRGAVYEQY
>TRBJ1-4|TRBV27
ASSPVAQGEKLF
>TRBJ1-2|TRBV9
ASSSDRGGYT
>TRBJ2-3|TRBV11-1
ASSLEGVRGTDTQY
>TRBJ1-5|TRBV30
AWSAVGRNNQPQH
>TRBJ1-6|TRBV4-3
ASSQGHGQIQDSPLH
>TRBJ2-7|TRBV30
AWSVLAGGEQY
>TRBJ2-2|TRBV10-3
AINHAGQGLTGELF
>TRBJ1-3|TRBV30
AWSGQGSTIY
>TRBJ2-3|TRBV7-9
ASSRQPPTDTQY
>TRBJ2-5|TRBV11-2
ASQNSPQETQY
>TRBJ2-1|TRBV28
ASSGSHNNEQF
>TRBJ2-3|TRBV19
ASSTYTDTQY
>TRBJ2-3|TRBV7-2
ASSLRRDTQY
>TRBJ2-1|TRBV11-1
ASSLTGNSYNEQF
>TRBJ2-7|TRBV27
ASSLTGGYEQY
>TRBJ1-2|TRBV9
ANSVAPGSSYGYT
>TRBJ2-7|TRBV2
ATARTDPPSEQY
>TRBJ2-3|TRBV9
ASSLVGDTQY
>TRBJ1-4|TRBV11-3
ASSPRTGGGNEKLF
>TRBJ1-1|TRBV6-6
ASTGSNTEAF
>TRBJ2-5|TRBV5-1
ASSLGGPEETQY
>TRBJ2-7|TRBV5-1
ASSLANGLSGEQY
>TRBJ1-2|TRBV29-1
SVAGGAEGYT
>TRBJ2-5|TRBV7-8
ASSLGHPGGLETQY
>TRBJ2-6|TRBV30
ACPQGGARSGANVLT